These 11 T cell receptor beta chains came from one sample sequenced in a study of cytomegalovirus exposure and HLA in healthy donors. The PCR contained 60 Vbeta and 13 Jbeta primers. Generated by immunoSEQ multiplex PCR, the TCRdb table keeps only in-frame clones and is missing some. The table shows approximately 81,000 clones, with 70% to 85% occurring only once. Sequenced sample: PBMCs. The source is a woman aged 45-59 years in good health and CMV-seronegative.

This clone occurred once. V is TRBV28 and J is TRBJ2-2; 8 positions agree with TRBD1. The CDR3 is 13 amino acids. Trimming at V came to 10 bases and at J to 6 bases, leaving 7 bases not matched to a gene. Germline V CDR1 and CDR2: MDHEN, SYDVKM. The CDR3 DNA follows: TGTGCCACATTCAGGGGGCAGGCCGGGGAGCTGTTTTTT. As protein: CATFRGQAGELFF.

The chain recombines TRBV6-5 with TRBJ1-3, with a tentative D call TRBD1 (6 bases). The CDR3 has 15 residues. Per germline, CDR1 MNHEY and CDR2 SVGAGI. V shed 2 bases and J shed 0 bases, with 8 bases lying between them. In DNA form, the CDR3 reads TGTGCCAGCAGTTACGGGGGCCTCTCTGGAAACACCATATATTTT. Translated, it gives CASSYGGLSGNTIYF.

The rearrangement links TRBV9 to TRBJ1-2; D possibly corresponds to TRBD1 (5 bases). The CDR3 has 16 amino acids. CDR1 SGDLS and CDR2 YYNGEE come from the germline V gene. Trimming took 4 bases from V and 4 from J, leaving 20 bases between them. CDR3 protein: CASSPRGGTLRYGYTF. CDR3 DNA sequence: TGTGCCAGCAGCCCCCGGGGGGGAACCCTACGCTATGGCTACACCTTC. Based on the CDR3 plus reference TRBV9 and TRBJ1-2, the full variable domain is DSGVTQTPKHLITATGQRVTLRCSPRSGDLSVYWYQQSLDQGLQFLIQYYNGEERAKGNILERFSAQQFPDLHSELNLSSLELGDSALYFCASSPRGGTLRYGYTFGSGTRLTVV.

The chain combines TRBV6-5 with TRBJ2-5; no definite D call. The CDR3 contains 11 residues. V was trimmed by 1 base and J by 7 bases, leaving 4 bases between them. Germline V gene sequence: CDR1 MNHEY, CDR2 SVGAGI. For the CDR3, the DNA is TGTGCCAGCAGTTACTTTCGGACCCAGTACTTC. It specifies CASSYFRTQYF.

The genes are TRBV25-1 and TRBJ2-7; D possibly corresponds to TRBD1 (6 bases). The CDR3 has 15 amino acids. CDR1 is MGHDK, CDR2 SYGVNS, per germline. The V end lost 3 bases, the J end lost 2 bases, and 14 bases lay between the germline ends. The CDR3 region is CASSDGVPGAYEQYF. The CDR3 coding sequence is TGTGCCAGCAGTGACGGGGTCCCAGGGGCCTACGAGCAGTACTTC.

This chain joins TRBV9 and TRBJ2-3; 15 positions match TRBD2. The CDR3 contains 17 residues. The germline V gene encodes CDR1 SGDLS and CDR2 YYNGEE. V shed 0 bases, J shed 6 bases, and the junction held 5 bases outside the gene matches. The CDR3 sequence is CASSVGTSGRAEDTQYF. CDR3 DNA sequence: TGTGCCAGCAGCGTAGGGACTAGCGGGAGGGCCGAGGATACGCAGTATTTT.

This clone was seen a few times. The chain combines TRBV2 with TRBJ2-3, with D possibly matching TRBD1 (5 bases). The CDR3 contains 14 residues. CDR1 SNHLY and CDR2 FYNNEI come from the germline V gene. Trimming shortened V by 5 bases and J by 3 bases, and 12 bases separated the two germline ends. CDR3 nucleotide sequence: TGTGCCAGCAGTACACAGGTATCGACAGATACGCAGTATTTT. This encodes CASSTQVSTDTQYF. Drawing the rest from reference TRBV2 and TRBJ2-3, the complete variable domain is EPEVTQTPSHQVTQMGQEVILRCVPISNHLYFYWYRQILGQKVEFLVSFYNNEISEKSEIFDDQFSVERPDGSNFTLKIRSTKLEDSAMYFCASSTQVSTDTQYFGPGTRLTVL.

This rearrangement joins TRBV5-1 to TRBJ2-1, with TRBD1 matching over 8 bases. There are 18 residues in the CDR3. V dropped 1 base and J dropped 7; count of bases not matched to a gene: 16. In germline, CDR1 is SGHRS, CDR2 YFSETQ. The CDR3 DNA follows: TGCGCCAGCAGCTTGTTCACAGCCCCAGGGGGCGCAGAAAATGAGCAGTTCTTC. Translated: CASSLFTAPGGAENEQFF.

The chain carries TRBV10-3 and TRBJ1-2, with D perhaps TRBD1 (6 bases). The CDR3 length is 15 residues. Germline CDR1 reads ENHRY; CDR2 reads SYGVKD. The V end was cut by 6 bases, the J end by 6 bases, with 20 bases between. CDR3 nucleotide sequence: TGTGCCATCAGGGTCCCGACAGGAGGATTCAATGGCTACACCTTC. It is translated as CAIRVPTGGFNGYTF.

This sequence joins TRBV6-1 and TRBJ2-1; D is uncertain. CDR3 length: 15 amino acids. The V gene's germline CDR1 is MNHNS and CDR2 SASEGT. V shed 8 bases and J shed 4 bases, with 18 bases lying between them. This CDR3 reads CASLPRPRLYNEQFF. The CDR3 DNA sequence: TGTGCCAGCCTCCCGCGGCCACGCCTTTACAATGAGCAGTTCTTC.

The chain combines TRBV7-3 with TRBJ2-1; D gene unclear. Per germline, CDR1 SGHTA and CDR2 FQGTGA. V was cut by 1 base and J by 6 bases, with 7 bases left in between. This CDR3 is 13 amino acids long. The DNA for the CDR3 is TGTGCCAGCAGCTTAAGCTACAGCAATGAGCAGTTCTTC. This gives the protein CASSLSYSNEQFF.